A selection of T cell receptor beta chains follows, all from one sample in a study of shared clonotypes between healthy human individuals. Some clones are missing from TCRdb's copy, which holds only in-frame ones; the method was immunoSEQ multiplex PCR. In the table there are fewer than 3 million clones, about nine tenths of which are singletons. Sequencing input: naive CD4+ T cells from PBMCs. The receptors come from a man younger than 35 in good health. Some clones in this sample may be carry-over from other donors' samples. Both conserved end residues are part of each CDR3. The order of the fields is V gene, J gene, clone size, D gene, CDR3 protein, CDR3 DNA. A D gene is named only where the DNA matches it firmly. Where a row states a size, it is once, few, many or the class of an expanded clone; other rows omit it.

>TRBV19|TRBJ1-2|-|TRBD1
CASSPLDRALGGYTF
TGTGCCAGTAGTCCATTGGACAGGGCGCTGGGAGGCTACACCTTC
>TRBV28|TRBJ2-7|-|TRBD2
CASSLRAGGSYEQYF
TGTGCCAGCAGTTTACGGGCGGGAGGAAGCTACGAGCAGTACTTC
>TRBV18|TRBJ2-3|-|-
CASSPTSPPDTQYF
TGTGCCAGCTCACCCACTAGCCCGCCAGATACGCAGTATTTT
>TRBV5-1|TRBJ2-7|-|-
CASSLEGSRGNEQYF
TGCGCCAGCAGCTTGGAGGGCAGTCGGGGAAACGAGCAGTACTTC
>TRBV10-3|TRBJ2-1|-|-
CAISESWNEQFF
TGTGCCATCAGTGAGTCGTGGAATGAGCAGTTCTTC
>TRBV5-5|TRBJ1-4|once|-
CASSLWTGVDEKLFF
TGTGCCAGCAGCTTGTGGACTGGGGTCGATGAAAAACTGTTTTTT
>TRBV29-1|TRBJ1-3|-|-
CSVDEGAGNTIYF
TGCAGCGTTGACGAGGGGGCTGGAAACACCATATATTTT
>TRBV5-1|TRBJ2-3|-|TRBD2
CASSAPGLATTDTQYF
TGCGCCAGCAGCGCGCCGGGACTAGCGACAACAGATACGCAGTATTTT
>TRBV15|TRBJ1-5|few|-
CATSSDSQPQHF
TGTGCCACCAGCAGCGACAGTCAGCCCCAGCATTTT
>TRBV18|TRBJ2-7|-|-
CASSPPSLSYEQYF
TGTGCCAGCTCACCACCAAGCCTCAGCTACGAGCAGTACTTC
>TRBV10-3|TRBJ2-7|-|-
CAISDNRETGEQYF
TGTGCCATCAGTGATAACAGGGAAACGGGCGAGCAGTACTTC
>TRBV5-4|TRBJ2-3|once|TRBD2
CASSHSGRPTSTDTQYF
TGTGCCAGCAGCCATAGCGGGAGGCCTACTAGCACAGATACGCAGTATTTT
>TRBV6-1|TRBJ2-1|-|-
CASSEALSESEQFF
TGTGCCAGCAGTGAAGCGCTTAGTGAGAGTGAGCAGTTCTTC
>TRBV6-5|TRBJ2-1|-|-
CASSYFSSYNEQFF
TGTGCCAGCAGTTACTTTTCCTCCTACAATGAGCAGTTCTTC
>TRBV18|TRBJ2-1|-|-
CASSPRKLTNEQFF
TGTGCCAGCTCACCACGGAAGCTCACGAATGAGCAGTTCTTC
>TRBV9|TRBJ1-2|once|-
CASSVGEAYGYTF
TGTGCCAGCAGCGTAGGGGAGGCCTATGGCTACACCTTC
>TRBV28|TRBJ2-7|once|TRBD1
CASSPAGTGFIHEQYF
TGTGCCAGCAGTCCCGCCGGGACAGGGTTCATCCACGAGCAGTACTTC
>TRBV6-5|TRBJ2-7|-|TRBD2
CASSLTGLVNYEQYF
TGTGCCAGCAGCCTGACGGGACTAGTAAACTACGAGCAGTACTTC
>TRBV6-5|TRBJ2-1|-|TRBD1
CASRARQGGGEQFF
TGTGCCAGCAGGGCCCGACAGGGTGGAGGTGAGCAGTTCTTC
>TRBV18|TRBJ2-3|-|-
CASSPRDLAGDTQYF
TGTGCCAGCTCACCGCGGGATTTAGCTGGAGATACGCAGTATTTT
>TRBV28|TRBJ1-2|-|-
CASSPQYNYGYTF
TGTGCCAGCAGTCCACAGTATAACTATGGCTACACCTTC
>TRBV7-3|TRBJ2-7|-|-
CASSLVPVLNSYEQYF
TGTGCCAGCAGCTTAGTCCCCGTCTTAAACTCCTACGAGCAGTACTTC
>TRBV7-9|TRBJ2-3|-|TRBD2
CASSLTSGIIDTQYF
TGTGCCAGCAGCCTCACTAGCGGGATAATAGATACGCAGTATTTT
>TRBV6-1|TRBJ2-3|-|-
CASSEGGGRTDTQYF
TGTGCCAGCAGTGAGGGTGGCGGCCGCACAGATACGCAGTATTTT
>TRBV30|TRBJ1-2|-|-
CAWSVHGPLTNYGYTF
TGTGCCTGGAGTGTACATGGACCTTTAACTAACTATGGCTACACCTTC
>TRBV9|TRBJ2-3|-|-
CASCSPSDTQYF
TGTGCCAGCTGCAGCCCCAGCGATACGCAGTATTTT
>TRBV19|TRBJ1-5|-|-
CASSIFPDSLLNQPQHF
TGTGCCAGTAGTATCTTCCCCGACAGCCTTCTCAATCAGCCCCAGCATTTT
>TRBV6-5|TRBJ1-2|-|TRBD1
CASRKTRDRVYGYTF
TGTGCCAGCAGAAAAACCCGGGACAGGGTCTATGGCTACACCTTC
>TRBV7-2|TRBJ2-2|-|-
CASRSTEVASTGELFF
TGTGCCAGCAGATCCACGGAAGTGGCATCGACCGGGGAGCTGTTTTTT
>TRBV19|TRBJ2-3|-|-
CASSMGLVAGTDTQYF
TGTGCCAGTAGTATGGGGCTAGTTGCTGGCACAGATACGCAGTATTTT
>TRBV18|TRBJ1-5|-|TRBD1
CASSRQGRQPQHF
TGTGCCAGCTCAAGACAGGGGAGGCAGCCCCAGCATTTT
>TRBV4-2|TRBJ2-1|-|TRBD2
CASTPKYAGGPFNEQFF
TGTGCCAGCACCCCCAAGTACGCGGGAGGGCCTTTCAATGAGCAGTTCTTC
>TRBV28|TRBJ1-2|-|TRBD1
CASRGQGNYGYTF
TGTGCCAGCCGGGGACAGGGGAACTATGGCTACACCTTC
>TRBV19|TRBJ1-4|-|-
CASSIRQGANEKLFF
TGTGCCAGTAGTATAAGGCAGGGCGCTAATGAAAAACTGTTTTTT
>TRBV28|TRBJ2-1|-|TRBD1
CASSRDRGRYEQFF
TGTGCCAGCAGTCGGGACAGGGGGCGGTATGAGCAGTTCTTC
>TRBV7-2|TRBJ1-5|-|TRBD1
CASRQGGGGNQPQHF
TGTGCCAGCAGACAGGGGGGGGGCGGCAATCAGCCCCAGCATTTT
>TRBV6-6|TRBJ1-2|-|TRBD1
CASSYSGQGNYGYTF
TGTGCCAGCAGTTACTCCGGACAGGGAAACTATGGCTACACCTTC
>TRBV28|TRBJ1-2|once|-
CASSLLANYGYTF
TGTGCCAGCAGTTTGCTGGCTAACTATGGCTACACCTTC
>TRBV9|TRBJ2-5|-|-
CASSVGNIQETQYF
TGTGCCAGCAGCGTGGGGAACATCCAAGAGACCCAGTACTTC
>TRBV6-6|TRBJ2-1|-|TRBD2
CASSLGGYYNEQFF
TGTGCCAGCAGCCTGGGGGGGTACTACAATGAGCAGTTCTTC
>TRBV10-3|TRBJ2-3|-|TRBD2
CAIGAGGPSTDTQYF
TGTGCCATCGGGGCGGGAGGGCCGAGCACAGATACGCAGTATTTT
>TRBV6-1|TRBJ2-3|-|-
CAAGRGRPTDTQYF
TGTGCCGCCGGACGGGGGCGGCCCACAGATACGCAGTATTTT
>TRBV7-8|TRBJ2-7|-|-
CASSLEGRLPYEQYF
TGTGCCAGCAGCTTAGAGGGACGACTCCCCTACGAGCAGTACTTC
>TRBV5-6|TRBJ2-5|-|-
CASSRWTAGTQYF
TGTGCCAGCAGCCGATGGACGGCCGGCACCCAGTACTTC
>TRBV19|TRBJ2-3|-|TRBD1
CASSTQGAIPTDTQYF
TGTGCCAGTAGTACCCAGGGGGCGATTCCCACAGATACGCAGTATTTT
>TRBV5-4|TRBJ2-6|-|TRBD1
CASSTGQPSGANVLTF
TGTGCCAGCAGCACGGGACAGCCCTCTGGGGCCAACGTCCTGACTTTC
>TRBV18|TRBJ1-4|-|-
CASSRLNPSATNEKLFF
TGTGCCAGCTCACGTCTGAACCCTTCCGCAACTAATGAAAAACTGTTTTTT
>TRBV12-2|TRBJ2-2|-|-
CASRLASSGTGELFF
TGTGCAAGTCGCTTAGCGTCGTCAGGAACCGGGGAGCTGTTTTTT
>TRBV28|TRBJ1-5|-|TRBD1
CASSLNRGRNQPQHF
TGTGCCAGCAGTCTTAACAGGGGCCGCAATCAGCCCCAGCATTTT
>TRBV6-5|TRBJ1-1|-|-
CASSPTQWEEAFF
TGTGCCAGCAGCCCAACTCAGTGGGAAGAAGCTTTCTTT
>TRBV29-1|TRBJ2-3|-|TRBD1
CSVETGSDTQYF
TGCAGCGTTGAGACAGGGTCCGATACGCAGTATTTT
>TRBV6-1|TRBJ1-2|-|-
CASSDLGYGYTF
TGTGCCAGCAGTGACTTAGGGTATGGCTACACCTTC
>TRBV11-1|TRBJ2-3|-|-
CASSFDGGTQYF
TGTGCCAGCAGCTTCGATGGGGGTACGCAGTATTTT
>TRBV28|TRBJ2-5|-|TRBD1
CASSFEGTGEETQYF
TGTGCCAGCAGTTTTGAGGGGACAGGGGAAGAGACCCAGTACTTC
>TRBV4-2|TRBJ2-3|-|-
CASSQGPGDRTDTQYF
TGTGCCAGCAGCCAAGGGCCGGGAGACCGCACAGATACGCAGTATTTT
>TRBV19|TRBJ2-1|-|TRBD2
CASRTSGRYNEQFF
TGTGCCAGTCGAACTAGCGGGAGATACAATGAGCAGTTCTTC